This T cell receptor beta chain emerged from a study of early stage breast cancer tumors. Study at large: ER+/PR+/HER2- status applied to about 70% of the 16 invasive breast tumors. Among roughly twelve ER+/PR+/HER2- tumors, eight were ductal, four lobular.

Each sample had two DNA replicates, approximately 0.5 ug blood or around 1.6 ug tissue. Clones were sequenced by immunoSEQ multiplex PCR, and TCRdb holds only the in-frame ones, with some missing. Among about 38,000 clones listed, around 70% were seen once. This CDR3 has 14 amino acids. Trimming stripped 7 bases from V and 0 bases from J, with 11 bases between. CDR1 and CDR2 (germline): MNHNY, SVGAGI (reference sequence). The sequence derives from a person aged 60 to 70 with breast cancer. The material sequenced was blood. This chain uses TRBV6-6 with TRBJ2-3, with TRBD2 as a possible D gene (5 bases). The CDR3 DNA follows: TGTGCCAGCACGGTGACTACTAGCACAGATACGCAGTATTTT. Protein product: CASTVTTSTDTQYF.